The rows below give T cell receptor beta chains drawn from one sample of a study of blood T cell repertoires in COVID-19. The repertoire was sequenced with immunoSEQ multiplex PCR; TCRdb's copy has only in-frame clones and lacks some. The sample lists 300,000 to 400,000 clones; over 75% were seen once. Input material: peripheral blood. The receptor source for this set is a woman in her 50s with active or convalescent COVID-19. The CDR3 runs from the conserved cysteine through the conserved F or W. Each record gives: D gene, V gene, J gene, CDR3 protein. A D gene is named only where the DNA matches it firmly.

D: .
V: TRBV18
J: TRBJ1-6
CDR3: CASSPDMGSPLHF

D: .
V: TRBV20-1
J: TRBJ2-7
CDR3: CSASGATTAYEQYF

D: TRBD1
V: TRBV27
J: TRBJ1-1
CDR3: CASSPGTAQNTEAFF

D: .
V: TRBV6-5
J: TRBJ2-5
CDR3: CASSYPYSGGGETQYF

D: .
V: TRBV4-3
J: TRBJ2-2
CDR3: CASSQVTGGAGELFF

D: TRBD1
V: TRBV7-9
J: TRBJ2-1
CDR3: CASSLIRTGYDNEQFF

D: .
V: TRBV18
J: TRBJ1-4
CDR3: CASSPGANEKLFF

D: TRBD1
V: TRBV19
J: TRBJ2-7
CDR3: CASRQGSGGSYEQYF

D: .
V: TRBV12-5
J: TRBJ1-1
CDR3: CASGLVNGRNTEAFF

D: TRBD1
V: TRBV27
J: TRBJ2-7
CDR3: CASSLGAQGAEQYF